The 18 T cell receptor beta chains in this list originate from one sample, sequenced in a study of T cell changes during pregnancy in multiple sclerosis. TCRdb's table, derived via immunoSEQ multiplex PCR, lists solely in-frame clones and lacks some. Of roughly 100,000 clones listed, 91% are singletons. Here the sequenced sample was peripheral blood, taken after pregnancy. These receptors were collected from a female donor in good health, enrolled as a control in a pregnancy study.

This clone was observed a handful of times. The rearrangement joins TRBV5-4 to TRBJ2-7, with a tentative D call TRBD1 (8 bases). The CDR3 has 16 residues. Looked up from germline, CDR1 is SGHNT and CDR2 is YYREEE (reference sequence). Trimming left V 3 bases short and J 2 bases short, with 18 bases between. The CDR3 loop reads CASSSGGGGHTYEQYF. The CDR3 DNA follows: TGTGCCAGCAGCTCAGGGGGCGGGGGCCATACCTACGAGCAGTACTTC.

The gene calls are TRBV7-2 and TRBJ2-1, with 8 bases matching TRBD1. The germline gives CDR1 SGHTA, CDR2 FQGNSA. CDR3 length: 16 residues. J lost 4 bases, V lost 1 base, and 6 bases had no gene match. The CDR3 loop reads CASSLVPGQAYNEQFF. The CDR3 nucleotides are TGTGCCAGCAGCTTAGTCCCGGGACAGGCATACAATGAGCAGTTCTTC.

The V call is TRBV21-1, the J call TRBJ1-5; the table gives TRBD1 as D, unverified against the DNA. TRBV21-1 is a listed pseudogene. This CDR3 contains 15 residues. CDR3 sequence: CASVYTGGENQPQHF. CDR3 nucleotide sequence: TGTGCCAGCGTCTATACAGGGGGGGAAAATCAGCCCCAGCATTTT.

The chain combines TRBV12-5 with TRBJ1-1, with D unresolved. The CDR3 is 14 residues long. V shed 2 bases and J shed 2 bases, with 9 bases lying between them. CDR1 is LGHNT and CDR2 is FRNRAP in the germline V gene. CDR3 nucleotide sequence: TGTGCTAGTGGTTTGCAAGGAGGCAACACTGAAGCTTTCTTT. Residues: CASGLQGGNTEAFF.

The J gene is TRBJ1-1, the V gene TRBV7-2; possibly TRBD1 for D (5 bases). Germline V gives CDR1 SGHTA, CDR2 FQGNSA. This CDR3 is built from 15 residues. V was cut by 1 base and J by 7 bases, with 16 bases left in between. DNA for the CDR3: TGTGCCAGCAGCTTAGGTCCGGGACTGGTGTATGAAGCTTTCTTT. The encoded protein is CASSLGPGLVYEAFF. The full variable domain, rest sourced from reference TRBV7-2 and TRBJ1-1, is GAGVSQSPSNKVTEKGKDVELRCDPISGHTALYWYRQSLGQGLEFLIYFQGNSAPDKSGLPSDRFSAERTGGSVSTLTIQRTQQEDSAVYLCASSLGPGLVYEAFFGQGTRLTVV.

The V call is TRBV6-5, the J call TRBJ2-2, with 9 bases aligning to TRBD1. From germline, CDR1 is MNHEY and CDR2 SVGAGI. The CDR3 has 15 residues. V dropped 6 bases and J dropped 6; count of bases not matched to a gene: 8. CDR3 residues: CASRLTGGSPGELFF. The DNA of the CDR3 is TGTGCCAGCAGGCTGACAGGGGGTTCGCCCGGGGAGCTGTTTTTT.

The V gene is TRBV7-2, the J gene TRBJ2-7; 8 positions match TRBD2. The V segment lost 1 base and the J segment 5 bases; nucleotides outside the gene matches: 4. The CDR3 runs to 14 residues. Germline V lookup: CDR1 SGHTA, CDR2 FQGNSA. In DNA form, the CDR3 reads TGTGCCAGCAGCTTAGGACTAGCGTCCCACGAGCAGTACTTC. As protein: CASSLGLASHEQYF.

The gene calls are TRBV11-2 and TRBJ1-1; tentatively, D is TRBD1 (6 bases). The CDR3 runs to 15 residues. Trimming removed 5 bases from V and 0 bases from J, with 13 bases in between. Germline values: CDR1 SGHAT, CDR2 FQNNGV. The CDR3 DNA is TGTGCCAGCAGCAGCTTCACAGGGTTGAACACTGAAGCTTTCTTT. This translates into CASSSFTGLNTEAFF.

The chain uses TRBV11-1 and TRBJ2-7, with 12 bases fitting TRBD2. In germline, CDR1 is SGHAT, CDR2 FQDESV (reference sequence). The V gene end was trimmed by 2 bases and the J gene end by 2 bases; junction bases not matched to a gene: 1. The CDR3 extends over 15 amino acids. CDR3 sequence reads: CASSLLAGGTYEQYF. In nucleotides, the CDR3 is TGTGCCAGCAGCTTACTAGCGGGGGGGACCTACGAGCAGTACTTC.

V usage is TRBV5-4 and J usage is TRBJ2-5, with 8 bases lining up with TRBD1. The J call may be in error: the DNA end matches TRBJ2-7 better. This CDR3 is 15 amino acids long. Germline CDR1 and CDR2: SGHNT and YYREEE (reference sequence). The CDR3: CASSPPKLQGVEQYF. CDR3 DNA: TGTGCCAGCAGCCCCCCAAAGCTACAGGGGGTCGAGCAGTACTTC.

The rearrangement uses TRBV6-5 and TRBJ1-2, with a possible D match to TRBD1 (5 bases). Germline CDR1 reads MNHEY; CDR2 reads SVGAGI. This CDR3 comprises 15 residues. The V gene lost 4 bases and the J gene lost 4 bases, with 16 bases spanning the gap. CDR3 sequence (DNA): TGTGCCAGCAGTTCACTAATGACAGCCCCCTATGGCTACACCTTC. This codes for CASSSLMTAPYGYTF.

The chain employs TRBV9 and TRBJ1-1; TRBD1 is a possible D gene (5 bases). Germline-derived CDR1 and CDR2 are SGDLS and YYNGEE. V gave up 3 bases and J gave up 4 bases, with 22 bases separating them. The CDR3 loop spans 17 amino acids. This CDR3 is CASSGGRGDKPITEAFF. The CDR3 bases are TGTGCCAGCAGCGGAGGGAGGGGAGACAAACCTATCACTGAAGCTTTCTTT.

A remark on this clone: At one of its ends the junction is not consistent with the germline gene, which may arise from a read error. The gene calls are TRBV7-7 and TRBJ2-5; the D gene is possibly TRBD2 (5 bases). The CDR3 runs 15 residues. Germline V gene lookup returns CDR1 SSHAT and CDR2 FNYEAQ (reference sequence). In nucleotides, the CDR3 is TGTGCTAGCAGCTCCCAGTACCGGGGTCAAGAGACCCAGTACTTC. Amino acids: CASSSQYRGQETQYF.

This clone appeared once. The CDR3 coding sequence is TGTGCCAGCAGCGGAGGACGAGGCTCGCTATCCTATAATTCACCCCTCCACTTT. It codes for CASSGGRGSLSYNSPLHF. The chain employs TRBV7-8 and TRBJ1-6; D call uncertain. Germline loops: CDR1 SGHVS, CDR2 FQNEAQ. V lost 5 bases and J lost 1, with 18 bases in between. The CDR3 contains 18 residues.

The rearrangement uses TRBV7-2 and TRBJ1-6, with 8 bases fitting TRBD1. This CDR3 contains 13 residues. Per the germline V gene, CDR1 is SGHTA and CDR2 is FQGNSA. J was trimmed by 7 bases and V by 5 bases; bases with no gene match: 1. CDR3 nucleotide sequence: TGTGCCAGCAGCGGACAGGGAAATTCACCCCTCCACTTT. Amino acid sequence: CASSGQGNSPLHF. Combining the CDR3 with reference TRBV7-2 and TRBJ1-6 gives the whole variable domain GAGVSQSPSNKVTEKGKDVELRCDPISGHTALYWYRQSLGQGLEFLIYFQGNSAPDKSGLPSDRFSAERTGGSVSTLTIQRTQQEDSAVYLCASSGQGNSPLHFGNGTRLTVT.

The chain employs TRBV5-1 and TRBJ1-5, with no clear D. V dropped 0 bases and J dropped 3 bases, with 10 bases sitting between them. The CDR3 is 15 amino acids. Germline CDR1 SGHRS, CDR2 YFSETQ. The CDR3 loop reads CASSLGQRPNQPQHF. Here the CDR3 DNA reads TGCGCCAGCAGCTTGGGGCAGCGACCCAATCAGCCCCAGCATTTT.

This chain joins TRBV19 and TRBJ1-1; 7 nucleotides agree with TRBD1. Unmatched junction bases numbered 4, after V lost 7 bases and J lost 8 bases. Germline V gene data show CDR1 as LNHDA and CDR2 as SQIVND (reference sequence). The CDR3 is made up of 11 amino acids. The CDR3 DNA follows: TGTGCCAGTAATGACAGGGCCGAAGCTTTCTTT. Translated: CASNDRAEAFF. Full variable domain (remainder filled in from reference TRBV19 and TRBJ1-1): DGGITQSPKYLFRKEGQNVTLSCEQNLNHDAMYWYRQDPGQGLRLIYYSQIVNDFQKGDIAEGYSVSREKKESFPLTVTSAQKNPTAFYLCASNDRAEAFFGQGTRLTVV.

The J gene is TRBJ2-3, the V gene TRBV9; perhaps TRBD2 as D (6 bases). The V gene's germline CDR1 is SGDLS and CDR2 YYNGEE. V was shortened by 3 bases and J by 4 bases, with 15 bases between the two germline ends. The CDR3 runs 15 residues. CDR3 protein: CASSARDTGADTQYF. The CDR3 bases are TGTGCCAGCAGCGCGAGGGATACGGGGGCAGATACGCAGTATTTT.